This TCR beta chain is from a study of T-cell memory formation after mild COVID-19. Overall study context: Largely donor-specific TCR clusters were found. Whole-study results and caveats: Among contracting clones, CD4+ were mainly CM/EM and CD8+ enriched in EMRA. Second-wave clones that peaked on day 37 lacked confirmed SARS-CoV-2 specificity.

The authors produced TCR alpha and TCR beta cDNA libraries with sample barcodes and UMIs by 5'RACE using constant-segment primers. TCRdb called the 5' RACE reads again in MiXCR, with one record for every CDR3 protein. The data show over 70,000 distinct CDR3 sequences, approximately 16% seen once. The ends were cut back, 11 bases at V and 5 bases at J, with 11 bases in the middle. CDR1 and CDR2 from the germline V gene are SEHNR and FQNEAQ (reference sequence). CDR3 length: 11 amino acids. This clonotype was recorded many times. Its antigen remains unknown. The genes are TRBV7-9 and TRBJ2-3, with D perhaps matching TRBD1 (6 bases). The TCR sequence derives from a man younger than 35 who had mild COVID-19 (a few samples of this study predate the infection). Cell type and time point are not known. Sequenced material: PBMCs or a T cell subset sorted from them (not recorded which). The CDR3 coding sequence is TGTGCCCAGGGGATGAGAGATACGCAGTATTTT. This codes for CAQGMRDTQYF.